These 27 T cell receptor beta chains share one sample of origin, sequenced in a study of vaccination and CD4 T cells after COVID-19. Sequencing of cultured CD4+ T cell DNA used the Oncomine TCR Beta short-read assay. One entry per CDR3 protein results from TCRdb running MiXCR on the PCR reads. The repertoire holds around 25,000 distinct CDR3 sequences, with about 46% as singletons. The sample's treatment: approximately nine-day PBMC culture with coronavirus spike peptide pools or control peptides (ViraFEST assay). These receptors have no identified antigens. The source material was CD4+ T cells from blood, cultured in vitro. The receptors originated from a human donor who had recovered from COVID-19.

V and J are TRBV15 and TRBJ2-5; D is possibly TRBD1 (7 bases). V was trimmed by 1 base and J by 1 base, leaving 22 bases between them. The CDR3 runs to 19 residues. CDR1 is LNHNV and CDR2 is YYDKDF in the germline V gene (reference sequence). The chain's CDR3 is CATSRAGRVQGGRQETQYF. CDR3 coding DNA: TGTGCCACCAGCAGAGCAGGAAGGGTTCAGGGGGGTCGCCAAGAGACCCAGTACTTC.

The gene calls are TRBV20-1 and TRBJ2-7, with D possibly matching TRBD2 (7 bases). The CDR3 totals 14 residues. CDR1 and CDR2 from the germline V gene are DFQATT and SNEGSKA (reference sequence). V was pared by 1 base and J by 4 bases, with 14 bases between. The CDR3 nucleotides are TGCAGTGCTAGAGTAGGCGGGGGCGGGTACGAGCAGTACTTC. Translated: CSARVGGGGYEQYF.

This chain links TRBV7-8 with TRBJ2-5, with D unresolved. Trimming pared 3 bases from V and 4 bases from J, leaving 9 bases between. The CDR3 covers 13 residues. Looked up from germline, CDR1 is SGHVS and CDR2 is FQNEAQ. The CDR3 protein is CASSFANRETQYF. CDR3 coding DNA: TGTGCCAGCAGCTTCGCAAACAGAGAGACCCAGTACTTC.

The rearrangement uses TRBV10-3 and TRBJ2-2; possible D gene TRBD1, 6 bases. The V gene lost 11 bases and the J gene lost 0 bases, with 13 bases spanning the gap. The CDR3 extends over 14 amino acids. The germline gives CDR1 ENHRY, CDR2 SYGVKD. CDR3 sequence: CAASRTANTGELFF. The CDR3 coding sequence is TGTGCCGCCTCCCGGACAGCGAACACCGGGGAGCTGTTTTTT.

This chain joins TRBV6-5 and TRBJ2-1; 14 nucleotides line up with TRBD2. The length of the CDR3 is 15 residues. CDR1 and CDR2 (germline): MNHEY, SVGAGI. With V trimmed by 4 bases and J by 7 bases, 3 bases remained unmatched. The CDR3 sequence is CASSSGLAGVNEQFF. The DNA of the CDR3 is TGTGCCAGCAGTTCGGGACTAGCGGGAGTAAATGAGCAGTTCTTC.

The chain uses TRBV29-1 and TRBJ2-7, with 7 bases aligning to TRBD1. The CDR3 covers 12 residues. From germline, CDR1 is SQVTM and CDR2 ANQGSEA. V trimming: 7 bases; J trimming: 5 bases; junction bases outside the gene matches: 8. This CDR3 is CSGGTAPHEQYF. The DNA for the CDR3 is TGCAGCGGGGGGACAGCGCCCCACGAGCAGTACTTC.

This clonotype has only a few counts. In DNA form, the CDR3 reads TGTGCCAGCAGCTTCCTTAGCGGGAGAAAAAGGGAGACCCAGTACTTC. Its translation: CASSFLSGRKRETQYF. The chain is built from TRBV5-4 and TRBJ2-5; 9 nucleotides agree with TRBD2. This CDR3 contains 16 residues. Germline CDR1 and CDR2: SGHNT and YYREEE (reference sequence). The V gene end was trimmed by 2 bases and the J gene end by 5 bases; junction bases not matched to a gene: 10.

The V call is TRBV23-1, the J call TRBJ2-1; D remains unclear. TRBV23-1 is filed as an ORF, its function uncertain. The CDR3 is 16 residues long. V was cut by 8 bases and J by 6 bases, with 23 bases left in between. CDR3 amino acids: CASSCFEEPIGNEQFF. The CDR3 DNA is TGCGCCAGCTCTTGCTTCGAGGAACCTATTGGCAATGAGCAGTTCTTC.

This clonotype has just a few counts. The rearrangement uses TRBV7-2 and TRBJ2-3; possible D gene TRBD2, 5 bases. Germline CDR1 SGHTA, CDR2 FQGNSA. This CDR3 region has 15 residues. The ends were cut back, 2 bases at V and 2 bases at J, with 11 bases in the middle. This CDR3 reads CASSLRTGPTDTQYF. The DNA of the CDR3 is TGTGCCAGCAGCTTACGGACTGGACCCACAGATACGCAGTATTTT.

The chain couples TRBV6-2 or TRBV6-3 to TRBJ2-7, with D unclear. V lost 8 bases and J 2 bases, leaving 10 bases between the germline ends. Per the germline V gene, CDR1 is MNHEY and CDR2 is SVGEGT. This CDR3 is built from 12 residues. The CDR3: CASRRVTYEQYF. The CDR3 DNA is TGTGCCAGCCGGAGAGTGACCTACGAGCAGTACTTC.

The sample holds a few counts of this clonotype. V and J are TRBV20-1 and TRBJ1-1, with D tentatively TRBD1 (6 bases). Germline loops: CDR1 DFQATT, CDR2 SNEGSKA (reference sequence). V was clipped by 0 bases and J by 2 bases, with 13 bases between them. This CDR3 is 15 amino acids long. DNA for the CDR3: TGCAGTGCTAGAGATCTGGCCAGGGGTAACACTGAAGCTTTCTTT. Translating it yields CSARDLARGNTEAFF.

In DNA form, the CDR3 reads TGTGCCAGCAGAAAGGGCTTGGGGACAGGGGACCTCTATGGCTACACCTTC. Amino acid sequence: CASRKGLGTGDLYGYTF. The chain links TRBV27 to TRBJ1-2, with 10 bases fitting TRBD1. CDR1 MNHEY and CDR2 SMNVEV come from the germline V gene (reference sequence). The CDR3 spans 17 residues. Trimming removed 6 bases from V and 4 bases from J; junction bases left unmatched: 14.

This clonotype showed up just a few times. The gene calls are TRBV2 and TRBJ1-6; 12 positions match TRBD1. Germline V gives CDR1 SNHLY, CDR2 FYNNEI. The CDR3 runs to 16 residues. The ends lost 6 bases at V and 8 bases at J; junction bases unmatched: 8. CDR3 in amino acids: CASRGQGAGTDSPLHF. The CDR3 DNA sequence: TGTGCCAGCAGGGGACAGGGGGCTGGTACAGATTCACCCCTCCACTTT.

This clonotype appeared a few times. The chain links TRBV29-1 to TRBJ2-5; no clear D. V lost 6 bases, J lost 0 bases, and 8 bases lay in between. Germline V lookup: CDR1 SQVTM, CDR2 ANQGSEA. The CDR3 is made up of 12 amino acids. CDR3 nucleotides: TGCAGCGTCCGTGGCTACCAAGAGACCCAGTACTTC. Translation gives CSVRGYQETQYF.

This chain uses TRBV11-3 with TRBJ1-1, with D possibly matching TRBD1 (5 bases). Germline lookup yields CDR1 SGHNT and CDR2 YENEEA. The CDR3 runs 14 residues. Trimming cost V 7 bases and J 2 bases, with 14 bases left between them. The CDR3 coding sequence is TGTGCCAGCACCTCGACGGGGCCTAACACTGAAGCTTTCTTT. Translation gives CASTSTGPNTEAFF.

This rearrangement joins TRBV10-2 to TRBJ1-6, with 7 bases aligning to TRBD1. The CDR3 is made up of 14 amino acids. CDR1 WSHSY and CDR2 SAAADI come from the germline V gene. Unmatched junction bases numbered 7, after V lost 10 bases and J lost 4 bases. The CDR3, as DNA: TGCGCCACTGCGGACAGGTCTTATAATTCACCCCTCCACTTT. Residues: CATADRSYNSPLHF.

This chain uses TRBV5-4 with TRBJ2-1; 7 bases are a match to TRBD1. The CDR3 covers 13 residues. The germline CDR1 and CDR2 sequences are SGHNT and YYREEE (reference sequence). J lost 7 bases, V lost 3 bases, and 4 bases had no gene match. The CDR3 DNA sequence: TGTGCCAGCAGCTCCGACAGGGCGAATGAGCAGTTCTTC. Amino acid sequence: CASSSDRANEQFF. The full variable domain, rest sourced from reference TRBV5-4 and TRBJ2-1, is ETGVTQSPTHLIKTRGQQVTLRCSSQSGHNTVSWYQQALGQGPQFIFQYYREEENGRGNFPPRFSGLQFPNYSSELNVNALELDDSALYLCASSSDRANEQFFGPGTRLTVL.

The chain carries TRBV28 and TRBJ1-4, with D perhaps matching TRBD1 (5 bases). The V end lost 6 bases, the J end lost 7 bases, and 12 bases lay between the germline ends. This CDR3 comprises 13 residues. Germline values: CDR1 MDHEN, CDR2 SYDVKM. The CDR3, as DNA: TGTGCCAGCAGGAGGGGTTCGGGTGAAAAACTGTTTTTT. Translated: CASRRGSGEKLFF. The full variable domain, in which reference TRBV28 and TRBJ1-4 provide the parts outside the CDR3, is DVKVTQSSRYLVKRTGEKVFLECVQDMDHENMFWYRQDPGLGLRLIYFSYDVKMKEKGDIPEGYSVSREKKERFSLILESASTNQTSMYLCASRRGSGEKLFFGSGTQLSVL.

There are a few counts of this clonotype. V is TRBV2 and J is TRBJ2-2; D may be TRBD1 or TRBD2 (5 bases each). With 6 bases removed from V and 6 bases from J, the gap between germline ends came to 14 bases. The germline V gene has CDR1 SNHLY and CDR2 FYNNEI. The CDR3 is 14 residues long. DNA for the CDR3: TGTGCCAGCAGAGGGACGGAGTTTTCCGGGGAGCTGTTTTTT. It translates to CASRGTEFSGELFF. Filled out from reference TRBV2 and TRBJ2-2, the complete variable domain reads EPEVTQTPSHQVTQMGQEVILRCVPISNHLYFYWYRQILGQKVEFLVSFYNNEISEKSEIFDDQFSVERPDGSNFTLKIRSTKLEDSAMYFCASRGTEFSGELFFGEGSRLTVL.

V gene TRBV7-9 combines with J gene TRBJ2-5; the D is unclear. CDR1 is SEHNR and CDR2 is FQNEAQ in the germline V gene (reference sequence). The CDR3 covers 15 residues. V lost 8 bases, J lost 5 bases, and 21 bases lay in between. The CDR3 nucleotides read TGTGCCAGCTCATCCTGGGAAACAAGCCAGGAGACCCAGTACTTC. Its protein product is CASSSWETSQETQYF.

The chain employs TRBV10-3 and TRBJ1-6; 7 bases map to TRBD1. CDR1 and CDR2 from the germline V gene are ENHRY and SYGVKD. V shed 6 bases, J shed 5 bases, and the junction held 13 bases outside the gene matches. The CDR3 has 17 amino acids. The CDR3 region has the DNA TGTGCCATCAGAGAAGGGAGACAGGGAAGCGATAATTCACCCCTCCACTTT. Its translation: CAIREGRQGSDNSPLHF.

This sequence joins TRBV20-1 and TRBJ2-7; possibly TRBD1 or TRBD2 for D (5 bases each). Per germline, CDR1 DFQATT and CDR2 SNEGSKA (reference sequence). Trimming removed 2 bases from V and 7 bases from J, with 12 bases in between. The length of the CDR3 is 12 residues. The CDR3 spells CSARPVWGEQYF. DNA of the CDR3: TGCAGTGCTAGACCTGTTTGGGGGGAGCAGTACTTC.

The V gene is TRBV7-9, the J gene TRBJ1-5, with 9 nucleotides matching TRBD1. Germline lookup yields CDR1 SEHNR and CDR2 FQNEAQ (reference sequence). The CDR3 spans 16 residues. V dropped 5 bases and J dropped 6; count of bases not matched to a gene: 11. The DNA of the CDR3 is TGTGCCAGCAGCCCGGACGGACAGGGGAGGGGTCAGCCCCAGCATTTT. This gives the protein CASSPDGQGRGQPQHF.

The CDR3 nucleotides are TGCAGTGCTAAAGGGACAGGAAGATATAGCAATCAGCCCCAGCATTTT. This codes for CSAKGTGRYSNQPQHF. This rearrangement joins TRBV20-1 to TRBJ1-5, with 8 positions matching TRBD1. Losses at the gene ends were 4 bases for V and 0 bases for J; bases not matched to a gene: 8. Germline CDR1 is DFQATT and CDR2 is SNEGSKA (reference sequence). This CDR3 region has 16 residues.

The rearrangement links TRBV7-2 to TRBJ2-1; D assignment may be TRBD1 or TRBD2 (5 bases each). Trimming shortened V by 2 bases and J by 4 bases, and 15 bases separated the two germline ends. Germline V gene data show CDR1 as SGHTA and CDR2 as FQGNSA. This CDR3 is built from 16 residues. CDR3 in amino acids: CASSLWFSEGYNEQFF. The CDR3 coding sequence is TGTGCCAGCAGCTTATGGTTCTCCGAGGGGTACAATGAGCAGTTCTTC.

The chain recombines TRBV19 with TRBJ2-6, with D unclear. The ends were cut back, 7 bases at V and 2 bases at J, with 15 bases in the middle. The CDR3 totals 16 residues. Germline CDR1 is LNHDA and CDR2 is SQIVND (reference sequence). CDR3 sequence reads: CASNLQATTGANVLTF. Here the CDR3 DNA reads TGTGCCAGTAACTTGCAGGCCACAACTGGGGCCAACGTCCTGACTTTC.

This clonotype was observed a handful of times. The chain joins TRBV20-1 to TRBJ2-1, with a possible D match to TRBD2 (6 bases). Trimming pared 0 bases from V and 4 bases from J, leaving 22 bases between. CDR3 size: 18 residues. The germline gives CDR1 DFQATT, CDR2 SNEGSKA (reference sequence). The CDR3 nucleotides read TGCAGTGCTAGAGATGCAGGGATTGGAGAACTAGCTTACAATGAGCAGTTCTTC. The encoded protein is CSARDAGIGELAYNEQFF.